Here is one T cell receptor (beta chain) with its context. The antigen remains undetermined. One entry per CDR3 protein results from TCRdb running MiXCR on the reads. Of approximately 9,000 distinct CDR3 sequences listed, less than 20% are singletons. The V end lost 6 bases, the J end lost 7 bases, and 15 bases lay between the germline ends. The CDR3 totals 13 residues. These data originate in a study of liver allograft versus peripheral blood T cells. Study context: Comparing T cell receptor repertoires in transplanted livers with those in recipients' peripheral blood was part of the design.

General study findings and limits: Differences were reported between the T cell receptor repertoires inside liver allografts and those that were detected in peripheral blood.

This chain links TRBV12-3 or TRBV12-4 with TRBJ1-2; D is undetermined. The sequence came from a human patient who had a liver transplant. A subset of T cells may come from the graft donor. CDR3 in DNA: TGTGCCAGCAGCCAAGGACGAGTCAGTGGCTACACCTTC. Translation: CASSQGRVSGYTF.